A single sample gave rise to the 24 T cell receptor beta chains below, sequenced in a study of T cell changes during pregnancy in multiple sclerosis. Assay used: immunoSEQ multiplex PCR; TCRdb lists only in-frame clones, some missing. The table shows about 66,000 clones, with 90% to 95% occurring only once. This specimen was CD8+ T cells from peripheral blood mononuclear cells, taken before pregnancy. Every receptor here comes from a female donor with multiple sclerosis, enrolled in a pregnancy study.

The J gene is TRBJ2-1, the V gene TRBV13; tentative D call: TRBD2 (6 bases). Looked up from germline, CDR1 is PRHDT and CDR2 is FYEKMQ (reference sequence). Deletions cut 5 bases from V and 6 bases from J, with 17 bases between. The CDR3 is made up of 15 amino acids. CDR3 amino acids: CASSMGLPSANEQFF. The CDR3 nucleotides read TGTGCCAGCAGCATGGGACTTCCTTCGGCCAATGAGCAGTTCTTC.

V is TRBV4-1 and J is TRBJ2-1; 7 nucleotides align to TRBD1. Per germline, CDR1 MGHRA and CDR2 YSYEKL. Trimming removed 0 bases from V and 1 base from J; junction bases left unmatched: 6. The CDR3 consists of 17 residues. The chain's CDR3 is CASSQDMTGMSYNEQFF. The CDR3, as DNA: TGCGCCAGCAGCCAAGATATGACAGGGATGTCCTACAATGAGCAGTTCTTC.

The chain joins TRBV7-2 to TRBJ2-3, with 8 bases lining up with TRBD2. Losses at the gene ends were 1 base for V and 1 base for J; bases not matched to a gene: 1. Germline V gene sequence: CDR1 SGHTA, CDR2 FQGNSA. The CDR3 spans 15 residues. CDR3 loop: CASSLGRGGTDTQYF. CDR3 DNA sequence: TGTGCCAGCAGCTTAGGGCGGGGGGGCACAGATACGCAGTATTTT.

The chain has TRBV11-2 and TRBJ2-7, with 10 bases aligning to TRBD1. The CDR3 is 14 residues long. With V trimmed by 4 bases and J by 4 bases, 4 bases remained unmatched. Germline V gene data show CDR1 as SGHAT and CDR2 as FQNNGV. CDR3 amino acids: CASSWDRGRYEQYF. The CDR3 DNA reads as TGTGCCAGCAGCTGGGACAGGGGAAGGTACGAGCAGTACTTC.

This sequence joins TRBV9 and TRBJ2-2, with 7 bases fitting TRBD1. Germline V gene data show CDR1 as SGDLS and CDR2 as YYNGEE. Trimming took 0 bases from V and 1 from J; bases not matched to a gene: 0. The CDR3 covers 15 residues. CDR3 in amino acids: CASSVGTGNTGELFF. CDR3 DNA: TGTGCCAGCAGCGTAGGGACAGGGAACACCGGGGAGCTGTTTTTT.

This clone occurred once. The rearrangement joins TRBV9 to TRBJ1-5, with a tentative D call TRBD1 (6 bases). The germline gives CDR1 SGDLS, CDR2 YYNGEE. The CDR3 extends over 16 amino acids. V shed 4 bases and J shed 4 bases, with 18 bases lying between them. The CDR3 loop is CASSPGGGGGNQPQHF. Here the CDR3 DNA reads TGTGCCAGCAGCCCCGGCGGTGGGGGCGGTAATCAGCCCCAGCATTTT. Looking up the rest from reference TRBV9 and TRBJ1-5 gives the full variable domain: DSGVTQTPKHLITATGQRVTLRCSPRSGDLSVYWYQQSLDQGLQFLIQYYNGEERAKGNILERFSAQQFPDLHSELNLSSLELGDSALYFCASSPGGGGGNQPQHFGDGTRLSIL.

This sequence joins TRBV27 and TRBJ1-5; tentatively, D is TRBD1 (5 bases). Germline lookup yields CDR1 MNHEY and CDR2 SMNVEV (reference sequence). This CDR3 has 15 amino acids. The V gene lost 2 bases and the J gene lost 9 bases, with 17 bases spanning the gap. The CDR3: CASSLVGGAKGPQHF. The CDR3 DNA sequence: TGTGCCAGCAGTTTAGTCGGTGGGGCCAAAGGGCCCCAGCATTTT.

J is TRBJ1-1 and V is TRBV2; 8 positions match TRBD1. The CDR3 has 16 residues. V trimming: 4 bases; J trimming: 2 bases; junction bases outside the gene matches: 9. Germline lookup yields CDR1 SNHLY and CDR2 FYNNEI. CDR3 sequence (DNA): TGTGCCAGCAGTGGGTGGACAGGGCCTCGAAACACTGAAGCTTTCTTT. It specifies CASSGWTGPRNTEAFF.

The V gene is TRBV11-1, the J gene TRBJ1-4, with no clear D. Deletions cut 5 bases from V and 6 bases from J, with 19 bases between. Per germline, CDR1 SGHAT and CDR2 FQDESV (reference sequence). The CDR3 runs to 16 residues. The CDR3 loop is CASSPTTGFADEKLFF. The CDR3 nucleotides read TGTGCCAGCAGCCCAACCACGGGGTTCGCCGATGAAAAACTGTTTTTT. Full variable domain (remainder filled in from reference TRBV11-1 and TRBJ1-4): EAEVAQSPRYKITEKSQAVAFWCDPISGHATLYWYRQILGQGPELLVQFQDESVVDDSQLPKDRFSAERLKGVDSTLKIQPAELGDSAMYLCASSPTTGFADEKLFFGSGTQLSVL.

The chain links TRBV27 to TRBJ1-2; D might be TRBD1 (6 bases). V was shortened by 6 bases and J by 8 bases, with 10 bases between the two germline ends. The germline gives CDR1 MNHEY, CDR2 SMNVEV (reference sequence). This CDR3 is 11 amino acids long. Here the CDR3 reads CASRAGDGYTF. CDR3 bases: TGTGCCAGCAGAGCAGGGGACGGCTACACCTTC.

V is TRBV29-1 and J is TRBJ2-1, with TRBD2 matching over 7 bases. Germline CDR1 and CDR2: SQVTM and ANQGSEA. The CDR3 length is 12 residues. V trimming: 3 bases; J trimming: 7 bases; junction bases outside the gene matches: 3. As DNA, the CDR3 is TGCAGCGTTGAGTTGGGAGGGAATGAGCAGTTCTTC. This translates into CSVELGGNEQFF.

This clone was seen just once. J is TRBJ1-2 and V is TRBV13, with 8 bases identical to TRBD1. The length of the CDR3 is 15 residues. V lost 7 bases to trimming and J lost 8 bases; unmatched junction nucleotides: 15. CDR1 PRHDT and CDR2 FYEKMQ come from the germline V gene (reference sequence). This chain's CDR3 is CASTTPPQGAEGYTF. In DNA form, the CDR3 reads TGTGCCAGCACCACCCCTCCCCAGGGGGCGGAGGGCTACACCTTC.

The chain recombines TRBV19 with TRBJ1-1; D call uncertain. The CDR3 is 14 residues long. Germline V CDR1 and CDR2: LNHDA, SQIVND (reference sequence). The germline V and J ends were trimmed by 5 bases and 6 bases, with 16 bases remaining between them. The CDR3 spells CASSSPQWEAEAFF. For the CDR3, the DNA is TGTGCCAGTAGTTCCCCTCAATGGGAGGCTGAAGCTTTCTTT. Full variable domain (rest looked up from reference TRBV19 and TRBJ1-1): DGGITQSPKYLFRKEGQNVTLSCEQNLNHDAMYWYRQDPGQGLRLIYYSQIVNDFQKGDIAEGYSVSREKKESFPLTVTSAQKNPTAFYLCASSSPQWEAEAFFGQGTRLTVV.

This rearrangement joins TRBV27 to TRBJ1-6, with TRBD1 matching over 7 bases. V was clipped by 10 bases and J by 10 bases; unmatched bases: 7. The CDR3 extends over 12 amino acids. Germline lookup yields CDR1 MNHEY and CDR2 SMNVEV (reference sequence). The CDR3 loop reads CATRGRGSPLHF. The CDR3 nucleotides are TGTGCCACAAGGGGGCGAGGCTCACCCCTCCACTTT.

Details on this clone: The junction shows a germline mismatch at one end, possibly a read error. The chain recombines TRBV6-5 with TRBJ1-1; D is unclear. The CDR3 runs to 15 residues. Germline loops: CDR1 MNHEY, CDR2 SVGAGI. CDR3 loop: CASSHSVYGLVEAFF. CDR3 nucleotides: TGTGCCAGCAGTCACTCTGTTTACGGTTTGGTTGAAGCTTTCTTT.

The J gene is TRBJ1-3, the V gene TRBV2; no clear D. Germline V gene data show CDR1 as SNHLY and CDR2 as FYNNEI. Trimming removed 3 bases at V and 0 bases at J, with 6 bases between. The CDR3 runs to 14 residues. DNA for the CDR3: TGTGCCAGCAGTGAGGGCAGCTCTGGAAACACCATATATTTT. This encodes CASSEGSSGNTIYF.

The chain has TRBV13 and TRBJ1-1; possible D gene TRBD1, 6 bases. The germline gives CDR1 PRHDT, CDR2 FYEKMQ (reference sequence). This CDR3 region has 15 residues. Trimming removed 5 bases from V and 1 base from J, with 14 bases in between. The CDR3 DNA sequence: TGTGCCAGCAGCGCCGACCAGGGGACGAACACTGAAGCTTTCTTT. It specifies CASSADQGTNTEAFF.

This chain connects TRBV13 to TRBJ1-5; TRBD1 is a possible D gene (5 bases). V lost 5 bases and J 0 bases, leaving 14 bases between the germline ends. This CDR3 comprises 16 residues. The germline V gene encodes CDR1 PRHDT and CDR2 FYEKMQ (reference sequence). CDR3 sequence reads: CASSLGGRGSNQPQHF. As DNA, the CDR3 is TGTGCCAGCAGCCTCGGGGGTAGGGGTAGCAATCAGCCCCAGCATTTT.

The chain links TRBV7-3 to TRBJ2-3; 8 bases agree with TRBD1. CDR3 length: 13 amino acids. Germline CDR1 SGHTA, CDR2 FQGTGA. V dropped 5 bases and J dropped 6; count of bases not matched to a gene: 4. As DNA, the CDR3 is TGTGCCAGCAGCCTCTCAGGGGGCGATACGCAGTATTTT. Its protein is CASSLSGGDTQYF.

The gene calls are TRBV6-5 and TRBJ1-1; TRBD1 agrees at 7 bases. The CDR3 is 15 amino acids. The junction had 5 bases not matched to a gene; V was cut back by 2 bases and J by 2 bases. Germline CDR1 MNHEY, CDR2 SVGAGI. CDR3 sequence: CASSYPGGSNTEAFF. The CDR3 coding sequence is TGTGCCAGCAGTTACCCAGGGGGTTCCAACACTGAAGCTTTCTTT.

The genes are TRBV10-3 and TRBJ2-3; TRBD1 aligns across 10 bases. The CDR3 totals 15 residues. V lost 4 bases, J lost 6 bases, and 7 bases stayed unmatched. In germline, CDR1 is ENHRY, CDR2 SYGVKD. The CDR3 spells CAISVDRGRSDTQYF. CDR3 bases: TGTGCCATCAGTGTCGACAGGGGGCGGTCGGATACGCAGTATTTT.

This clone was recorded once. The chain combines TRBV9 with TRBJ2-3, with D possibly matching TRBD2 (6 bases). Between the trimmed V and J ends, which lost 3 bases and 1 base, there was a span of 12 bases. This CDR3 has 15 amino acids. Germline loops: CDR1 SGDLS, CDR2 YYNGEE. The CDR3 DNA follows: TGTGCCAGCAGCGGGTGGCGGGACGGCACAGATACGCAGTATTTT. Amino acid sequence: CASSGWRDGTDTQYF.

This rearrangement joins TRBV7-2 to TRBJ2-7; 10 bases agree with TRBD2. V trimming: 4 bases; J trimming: 3 bases; junction bases outside the gene matches: 6. The CDR3 extends over 15 amino acids. Germline V gives CDR1 SGHTA, CDR2 FQGNSA. The CDR3 loop reads CASSSTSGALYEQYF. The CDR3 DNA reads as TGTGCCAGCAGCTCAACTAGCGGGGCCCTCTACGAGCAGTACTTC.

The chain links TRBV6-1 to TRBJ2-5; 9 bases are shared with TRBD1. V lost 5 bases and J lost 12; bases outside the gene matches: 7. This CDR3 has 12 amino acids. Germline V lookup: CDR1 MNHNS, CDR2 SASEGT. The CDR3 bases are TGTGCCAGCAGTCCCTGGGACAGGGAAGAGTACTTC. This gives the protein CASSPWDREEYF.